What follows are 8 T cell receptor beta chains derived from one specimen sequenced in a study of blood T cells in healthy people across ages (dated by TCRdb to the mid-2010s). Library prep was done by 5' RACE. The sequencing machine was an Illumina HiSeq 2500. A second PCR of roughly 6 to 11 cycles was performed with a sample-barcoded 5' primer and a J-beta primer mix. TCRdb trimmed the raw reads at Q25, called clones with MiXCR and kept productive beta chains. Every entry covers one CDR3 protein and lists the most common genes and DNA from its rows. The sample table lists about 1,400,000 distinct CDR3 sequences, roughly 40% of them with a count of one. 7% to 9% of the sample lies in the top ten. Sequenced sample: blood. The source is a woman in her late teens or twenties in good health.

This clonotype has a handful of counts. The CDR3 DNA is TGTGCCAGCAGTTACCTCGGGACAGGGGGGCGTGAGCAGTTCTTC. It translates to CASSYLGTGGREQFF. V gene TRBV6-2 or TRBV6-3 combines with J gene TRBJ2-1; TRBD1 agrees at 11 bases. The CDR3 extends over 15 amino acids. Per the germline V gene, CDR1 is MNHEY and CDR2 is SVGEGT. The ends lost 2 bases at V and 9 bases at J; junction bases unmatched: 6.

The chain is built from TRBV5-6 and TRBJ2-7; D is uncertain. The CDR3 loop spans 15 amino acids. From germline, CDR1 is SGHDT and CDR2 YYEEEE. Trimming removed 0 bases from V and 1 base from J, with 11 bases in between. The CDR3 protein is CASSLGHRPSYEQYF. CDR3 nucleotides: TGTGCCAGCAGCTTGGGTCACAGACCATCCTACGAGCAGTACTTC.

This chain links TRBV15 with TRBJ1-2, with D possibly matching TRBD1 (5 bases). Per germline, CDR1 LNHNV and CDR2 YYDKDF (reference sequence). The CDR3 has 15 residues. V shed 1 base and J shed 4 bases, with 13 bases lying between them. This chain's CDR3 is CATSRAGHEPYGYTF. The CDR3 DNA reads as TGTGCCACCAGCAGAGCCGGACACGAACCCTATGGCTACACCTTC.

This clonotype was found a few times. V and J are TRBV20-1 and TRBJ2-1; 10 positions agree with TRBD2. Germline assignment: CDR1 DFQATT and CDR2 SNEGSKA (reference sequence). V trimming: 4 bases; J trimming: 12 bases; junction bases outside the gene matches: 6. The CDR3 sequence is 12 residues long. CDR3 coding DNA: TGCAGTGCTACGGCAGCGGGAGGGCCGCAGTTCTTC. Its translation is CSATAAGGPQFF.

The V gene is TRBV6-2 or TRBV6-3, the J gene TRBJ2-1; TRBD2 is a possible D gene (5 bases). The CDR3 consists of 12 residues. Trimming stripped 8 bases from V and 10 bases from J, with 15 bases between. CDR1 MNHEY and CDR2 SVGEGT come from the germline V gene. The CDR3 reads CASSQSPGEQFF. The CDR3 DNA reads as TGTGCCAGCTCCCAGTCCCCGGGGGAGCAGTTCTTC.

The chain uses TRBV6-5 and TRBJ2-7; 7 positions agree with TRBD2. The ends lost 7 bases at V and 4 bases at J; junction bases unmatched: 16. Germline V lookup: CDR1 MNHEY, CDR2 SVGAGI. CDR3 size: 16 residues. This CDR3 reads CASTVQGTAGRYEQYF. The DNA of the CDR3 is TGTGCCAGCACAGTGCAGGGTACAGCGGGAAGGTACGAGCAGTACTTC.

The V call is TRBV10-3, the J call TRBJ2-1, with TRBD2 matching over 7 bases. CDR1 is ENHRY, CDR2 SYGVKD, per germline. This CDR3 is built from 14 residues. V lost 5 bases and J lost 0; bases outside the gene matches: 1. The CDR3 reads CAISSGVSYNEQFF. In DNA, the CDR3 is TGTGCCATCAGTAGCGGGGTCTCCTACAATGAGCAGTTCTTC.

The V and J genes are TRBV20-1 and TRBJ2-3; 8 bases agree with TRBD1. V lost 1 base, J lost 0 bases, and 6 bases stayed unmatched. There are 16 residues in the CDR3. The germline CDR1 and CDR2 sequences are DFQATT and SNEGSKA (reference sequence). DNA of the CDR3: TGCAGTGCTAGAGGGCCCAGGGGGCCTAGCACAGATACGCAGTATTTT. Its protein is CSARGPRGPSTDTQYF.